The rows below give T cell receptor beta chains drawn from one sample of a study of response to subunit inactivated influenza vaccine. TCRdb re-analysed the RT-PCR reads in MiXCR, keeping a single row per CDR3 protein. The sample lists about 780,000 distinct CDR3 sequences, under 20% occurring once. Specimen: PBMCs from blood, collected roughly 5 days after vaccination. The receptors derive from a man aged 45-60 years who received an inactivated influenza vaccine. The CDR3 runs from the conserved cysteine through the conserved F or W. The order of the fields is V gene, J gene, clone size, D gene, CDR3 length, CDR3 protein, CDR3 DNA. The D gene is left open where the match is weak. Rows may omit the clone size; those that give it use once, few, many or a size class.

TRBV4-3	TRBJ2-4	.	TRBD2	20	CASSQDRRTSGVVRQNIQYF	TGCGCCAGCAGCCAAGATCGCAGGACTAGCGGAGTGGTTCGCCAAAACATTCAGTACTTC
TRBV6-2/TRBV6-3	TRBJ1-5	few	.	12	CASGPVNQPQHF	TGTGCCAGCGGCCCAGTGAATCAGCCCCAGCATTTT
TRBV20-1	TRBJ2-1	.	.	15	CSARDILAGGDEQFF	TGCAGTGCTAGAGATATACTAGCCGGAGGCGATGAGCAGTTCTTC
TRBV20-1	TRBJ2-7	few	.	12	CSAETGTGEQYF	TGCAGTGCAGAAACGGGTACGGGAGAGCAGTACTTC
TRBV20-1	TRBJ2-1	few	TRBD1	13	CSAIRQGLGEQFF	TGCAGTGCTATAAGACAGGGTCTGGGTGAGCAGTTCTTC
TRBV5-1	TRBJ2-3	.	.	14	CASSPGTARDTQYF	TGCGCCAGCAGCCCAGGGACTGCACGGGATACGCAGTATTTT
TRBV3-1	TRBJ2-7	few	TRBD1	14	CASGQGRGAYEQYF	TGTGCCAGCGGACAGGGAAGAGGGGCCTACGAGCAGTACTTC
TRBV15	TRBJ2-1	.	TRBD1	16	CATSRDRGTGSHEQFF	TGTGCCACCAGCAGAGATCGGGGGACAGGGTCCCATGAGCAGTTCTTC
TRBV7-8	TRBJ2-1	few	TRBD2	16	CASSTSTSGGYNEQFF	TGTGCCAGCAGCACCAGCACTAGCGGGGGGTACAATGAGCAGTTCTTC
TRBV14	TRBJ2-1	.	.	14	CASSQDNMRNEQFF	TGTGCCAGCAGCCAAGATAATATGCGCAATGAGCAGTTCTTC
TRBV12-3/TRBV12-4	TRBJ1-2	.	.	14	CASRRAGRNYGYTF	TGTGCCAGCAGACGCGCTGGGAGGAACTATGGCTACACCTTC
TRBV7-2	TRBJ2-5	.	.	18	CASSLALRGTRYQETQYF	TGTGCCAGCAGCTTAGCGCTAAGAGGGACCAGGTACCAAGAGACCCAGTACTTC
TRBV7-8	TRBJ2-3	.	TRBD2	16	CASSLNAGLEEDTQYF	TGTGCCAGCAGCTTGAACGCGGGACTAGAGGAAGATACGCAGTATTTT
TRBV7-2	TRBJ2-1	.	.	16	CASSLGLLDLYNEQFF	TGTGCCAGCAGCTTAGGACTACTAGATCTGTACAATGAGCAGTTCTTC
TRBV24-1	TRBJ2-3	few	TRBD2	18	CATSDLASGAPSTDTQYF	TGTGCCACCAGTGATTTGGCTAGCGGGGCCCCTTCCACAGATACGCAGTATTTT
TRBV11-1	TRBJ2-3	.	TRBD1	18	CASSSRDRGEGSTDTQYF	TGTGCCAGCAGCTCTCGGGACAGGGGAGAGGGTAGCACAGATACGCAGTATTTT
TRBV7-2	TRBJ2-2	.	.	14	CASTQRVVAGELFF	TGTGCCAGCACGCAACGGGTGGTAGCCGGGGAGCTGTTTTTT
TRBV9	TRBJ2-3	.	.	13	CASSGRGTDTQYF	TGTGCCAGCAGCGGCAGGGGCACAGATACGCAGTATTTT
TRBV29-1	TRBJ2-5	.	.	13	CSVEWRGRETQYF	TGCAGCGTTGAATGGAGGGGCAGGGAGACCCAGTACTTC
TRBV5-1	TRBJ2-7	many	TRBD1	13	CASTPSTGTEQYF	TGCGCCAGTACACCCTCGACAGGGACCGAGCAGTACTTC
TRBV7-9	TRBJ2-3	many	.	14	CASSSRGGTDTQYF	TGTGCCAGCAGCTCTAGGGGGGGCACAGATACGCAGTATTTT